This TCR beta chain was found in a study of shared clonotypes between healthy human individuals. Germline V lookup: CDR1 MDHEN, CDR2 SYDVKM. The CDR3 consists of 16 residues. The ends lost 2 bases at V and 3 bases at J; junction bases unmatched: 10. Regarding the study as a whole: Several donors had about 5% of their naive CD4 clonotypes in common. Sampling covered nothing but blood. Tissue TCR repertoires likely differ from those found in blood. Richness estimates generally favored naive over memory subsets.

A note on this clone: Its matching antigen is unknown.

Clones were read by immunoSEQ multiplex PCR, and TCRdb kept only the in-frame ones, dropping some. The data contain 2 million or so clones, 90% to 95% of them singletons. The sequenced sample was naive CD4+ T cells sorted from blood. Described subset: CD45RA+ positively selected. The V and J genes are TRBV28 and TRBJ2-7; 7 bases align to TRBD2. This TCR derives from a man younger than 35 in good health. The CDR3 region has the DNA TGTGCCAGCAGTTTAACCCGGGGAGCGGGGAGCTACGAGCAGTACTTC. Translating it yields CASSLTRGAGSYEQYF. Based on the CDR3 plus reference TRBV28 and TRBJ2-7, the full variable domain is DVKVTQSSRYLVKRTGEKVFLECVQDMDHENMFWYRQDPGLGLRLIYFSYDVKMKEKGDIPEGYSVSREKKERFSLILESASTNQTSMYLCASSLTRGAGSYEQYFGPGTRLTVT.